The text below deals with one T cell receptor beta chain. Its binding antigen is unknown. This sample is drawn from a study of T cells expressing NK-cell markers (dated by TCRdb to the early 2020s). Context from the whole study: In sorted CD3+CD56+NKG2C+, CD3+CD56+NKG2C- and CD3+CD56-NKG2C+ T-cell subsets from several donors, TCR beta-chain repertoires were profiled. The libraries were sequenced on Illumina HiSeq 2000/2500, MiSeq or NextSeq, producing 2 x 150 bp reads. Among the eight sequenced donors, only one was HCMV-seronegative, while the other seven were HCMV-seropositive. The study sequenced eight donors, all healthy volunteers chosen at random: three men and five women.

TCRdb names Illumina HiSeq 2000 as the instrument used. TCR beta cDNA libraries were prepared using 5'RACE template switching, which introduced a universal primer site and unique molecular identifiers. cDNA synthesis was primed from the TCR beta constant segment and was followed by two successive PCR amplification steps. As for the authors' bioinformatics: MIGEC was used to demultiplex reads and group the reads by UMI, and MiTCR was used to assemble and quantify clonotypes. To exclude erroneous sequences, only TCR cDNA sequences supported by at least two reads were retained. Downstream repertoire analysis used the tcR package, and clonotypes were matched across fractions by CDR3 nucleotide sequence plus V segment. VDJmatch was used to annotate antigen specificity against VDJdb, with one amino acid substitution allowed in CDR3. TCRdb reprocessed the reads, and each CDR3 protein sequence is entered once, without DNA. These V and J calls rely on TCRdb rather than the paper's analysis. This sample's table contains hundreds of thousands of distinct CDR3 sequences. The ten most abundant clones make up 7.3% of the sample.

CDR1 and CDR2 (SSHAT, FNYEAQ) derive from the germline V gene (reference sequence). The CDR3 goes from the cysteine to the phenylalanine over 20 residues. Nucleotide data are not available. Overall study results and their limits: Those dominant clonotypes were again the most abundant among CD3+CD56-NKG2C+ cells in four donors, at about 25-60.1%. Whether the expanded NKG2C-expressing T cell clones were specific for HCMV antigens remained unclear. For several donors, the dominant CD3+CD56+NKG2C+ clonotypes were among the top 10 CD8+ clonotypes and accounted for about 1.0-8% of CD8+ T cells.

HCMV-specific IgG was detected in serum with a commercial ELISA kit to determine HCMV serostatus. Ficoll density gradient centrifugation was used to isolate peripheral blood mononuclear cells from blood. The V and J genes are TRBV7-7 and TRBJ2-1; TCRdb selects TRBD2, and the lack of DNA leaves this call unchecked. The receptor's source is a woman aged 18-70 years in good health. Sequencing was performed on blood T cells: a sorted CD56 or NKG2C T cell subset, CD4+ or CD8+ T cells, or bulk PBMC T cells (not recorded which). CDR3 protein: CASSLQSDYLSGGALNEQFF. Outside the CDR3, residues come from the reference TRBV7-7 and TRBJ2-1 proteins, so the full variable domain is: GAGVSQSPRYKVTKRGQDVTLRCDPISSHATLYWYQQALGQGPEFLTYFNYEAQPDKSGLPSDRFSAERPEGSISTLTIQRTEQRDSAMYRCASSLQSDYLSGGALNEQFFGPGTRLTVL.